These T cell receptor beta chains were read from a single sample in a study of vaccination effects on CD4 cells after COVID-19. Their cognate antigens are unknown. Clones were read by immunoSEQ multiplex PCR, and TCRdb kept only the in-frame ones, dropping some. Of about 54,000 clones in the sample, roughly 80% were seen once. The input for sequencing was CD4+ T cells from PBMCs cultured with HCoV-229E spike peptides, taken before COVID-19 vaccination. These receptors were obtained from a human donor who received a COVID-19 vaccine. Each CDR3 is given with its conserved first and last residue. D genes are given only for firm matches. Size is stated for part of the rows, as once, few or many counts, or as a class when the clone is expanded.

len: 15; d_gene: NA; j_gene: TRBJ1-2; v_gene: TRBV6-1; abundance: NA; CDR3nt: TGTGCCAGCAGTGAACGATGGGGCACTAGCTATGGCTACACCTTC; CDR3aa: CASSERWGTSYGYTF
len: 16; d_gene: NA; j_gene: TRBJ1-2; v_gene: TRBV6-1; abundance: NA; CDR3nt: TGTGCCAGCGGAGAAGGGAGGTTCATTGCTAACTATGGCTACACCTTC; CDR3aa: CASGEGRFIANYGYTF
len: 15; d_gene: TRBD2; j_gene: TRBJ2-3; v_gene: TRBV5-8; abundance: NA; CDR3nt: TGTGCCAGCAGCGGGCGGCTAGCGGCCACAGATACGCAGTATTTT; CDR3aa: CASSGRLAATDTQYF
len: 12; d_gene: NA; j_gene: TRBJ2-3; v_gene: TRBV2; abundance: NA; CDR3nt: TGTGCCAGCAGCGCCAGCACAGATACGCAGTATTTT; CDR3aa: CASSASTDTQYF
len: 16; d_gene: NA; j_gene: TRBJ2-3; v_gene: TRBV6-6; abundance: NA; CDR3nt: TGTGCCAGCAGTTACTTAGGGGGAACTAGCACAGATACGCAGTATTTT; CDR3aa: CASSYLGGTSTDTQYF
len: 14; d_gene: NA; j_gene: TRBJ1-5; v_gene: TRBV4-2; abundance: NA; CDR3nt: TGTGCCAGCAGCCCCCCTGAGAGCAATCAGCCCCAGCATTTT; CDR3aa: CASSPPESNQPQHF
len: 12; d_gene: NA; j_gene: TRBJ2-5; v_gene: TRBV10-3; abundance: NA; CDR3nt: TGTGCCATCAGTGAATCAGGAGAGACCCAGTACTTC; CDR3aa: CAISESGETQYF
len: 14; d_gene: NA; j_gene: TRBJ2-6; v_gene: TRBV2; abundance: few; CDR3nt: TGTGCCAGCAATAAGATGGCTGGGGCCAACGTCCTGACTTTC; CDR3aa: CASNKMAGANVLTF
len: 15; d_gene: TRBD1; j_gene: TRBJ2-2; v_gene: TRBV3-1/TRBV3-2; abundance: few; CDR3nt: TGTGCCAGCAGCCGCGGACAGGGGGGCACCGGGGAGCTGTTTTTT; CDR3aa: CASSRGQGGTGELFF
len: 13; d_gene: NA; j_gene: TRBJ1-2; v_gene: TRBV12-3/TRBV12-4; abundance: NA; CDR3nt: TGTGCCAGCAGAAGGACAGTAGGATATGGCTACACCTTC; CDR3aa: CASRRTVGYGYTF
len: 14; d_gene: NA; j_gene: TRBJ2-1; v_gene: TRBV6-5; abundance: NA; CDR3nt: TGCGCCTCGAACCAGGGGGGCTCCTACAATGAGCAGTTCTTC; CDR3aa: CASNQGGSYNEQFF
len: 14; d_gene: TRBD1; j_gene: TRBJ1-2; v_gene: TRBV9; abundance: NA; CDR3nt: TGTGCCAGCAGCGCGGGACAGCCCAAAAAGGGCTACACCTTC; CDR3aa: CASSAGQPKKGYTF
len: 16; d_gene: TRBD1; j_gene: TRBJ1-3; v_gene: TRBV18; abundance: NA; CDR3nt: TGTGCCAGCTCACCGGGAGCAGGGGGCACTGGAAACACCATATATTTT; CDR3aa: CASSPGAGGTGNTIYF
len: 13; d_gene: NA; j_gene: TRBJ2-2; v_gene: TRBV19; abundance: NA; CDR3nt: TGTGCCAGTAGCTCGCAGAACACCGGGGAGCTGTTTTTT; CDR3aa: CASSSQNTGELFF
len: 11; d_gene: NA; j_gene: TRBJ1-2; v_gene: TRBV5-4; abundance: NA; CDR3nt: TGTGCCAGCAGCTTCAGGGAGGGCTACACCTTC; CDR3aa: CASSFREGYTF
len: 14; d_gene: NA; j_gene: TRBJ1-2; v_gene: TRBV9; abundance: NA; CDR3nt: TGTGCCAGCAGCCCCCTGGTACAGAACTATGGCTACACCTTC; CDR3aa: CASSPLVQNYGYTF
len: 14; d_gene: NA; j_gene: TRBJ1-2; v_gene: TRBV27; abundance: NA; CDR3nt: TGTGCCAGCAGTTTATCCGCAGGGCCCTATGGCTACACCTTC; CDR3aa: CASSLSAGPYGYTF
len: 16; d_gene: TRBD2; j_gene: TRBJ2-1; v_gene: TRBV19; abundance: NA; CDR3nt: TGTGCCAGTAGCCTACTAGCGGGGGGGATTGGCAATGAGCAGTTCTTC; CDR3aa: CASSLLAGGIGNEQFF
len: 15; d_gene: NA; j_gene: TRBJ2-1; v_gene: TRBV7-3; abundance: NA; CDR3nt: TGTGCCAGCAGCTTATCAGGGACGAGCAACAATGAGCAGTTCTTC; CDR3aa: CASSLSGTSNNEQFF
len: 14; d_gene: NA; j_gene: TRBJ2-3; v_gene: TRBV14; abundance: NA; CDR3nt: TGTGCCAGCAGCTTAGGGGGATCCCCAGATACGCAGTATTTT; CDR3aa: CASSLGGSPDTQYF
len: 17; d_gene: NA; j_gene: TRBJ2-1; v_gene: TRBV3-1/TRBV3-2; abundance: NA; CDR3nt: TGTGCCAGCAGCCAAGATGGAGGGGCCGAAGTATACAATGAGCAGTTCTTC; CDR3aa: CASSQDGGAEVYNEQFF
len: 16; d_gene: NA; j_gene: TRBJ2-5; v_gene: TRBV7-2; abundance: NA; CDR3nt: TGTGCCAGCAGCTTAGCAGGGGGGGCGGGTAGGGAGACCCAGTACTTC; CDR3aa: CASSLAGGAGRETQYF
len: 14; d_gene: TRBD1; j_gene: TRBJ2-3; v_gene: TRBV5-1; abundance: few; CDR3nt: TGCGCCAGCAGCTTGCAGGGGGCTGGAGATACGCAGTATTTT; CDR3aa: CASSLQGAGDTQYF
len: 15; d_gene: TRBD1; j_gene: TRBJ1-2; v_gene: TRBV2; abundance: once; CDR3nt: TGTGCCAGCAGTGAAGAACACGGGACAGGGAATGGCTACACCTTC; CDR3aa: CASSEEHGTGNGYTF
len: 14; d_gene: TRBD1; j_gene: TRBJ1-1; v_gene: TRBV5-1; abundance: NA; CDR3nt: TGCGCCAGCAGCGGGGACAGGGGGCCCACTGAAGCTTTCTTT; CDR3aa: CASSGDRGPTEAFF
len: 19; d_gene: TRBD1; j_gene: TRBJ2-6; v_gene: TRBV11-2; abundance: NA; CDR3nt: TGTGCCAGCAGCCCGGGACAGGGGGTTTCGCCCTCTGGGGCCAACGTCCTGACTTTC; CDR3aa: CASSPGQGVSPSGANVLTF
len: 15; d_gene: TRBD1; j_gene: TRBJ2-3; v_gene: TRBV7-3; abundance: NA; CDR3nt: TGTGCCAGCAGCCCTCGGACAGGGGGCACAGATACGCAGTATTTT; CDR3aa: CASSPRTGGTDTQYF
len: 16; d_gene: TRBD1; j_gene: TRBJ1-3; v_gene: TRBV28; abundance: few; CDR3nt: TGTGCCAGCAGTGTCCCCGGTGGGACAGGGAGAAACACCATATATTTT; CDR3aa: CASSVPGGTGRNTIYF
len: 14; d_gene: NA; j_gene: TRBJ1-4; v_gene: TRBV6-5; abundance: NA; CDR3nt: TGTGCCAGCGGCAAAAGGGGTTCTAATGAAAAACTGTTTTTT; CDR3aa: CASGKRGSNEKLFF
len: 14; d_gene: TRBD1; j_gene: TRBJ2-5; v_gene: TRBV7-9; abundance: NA; CDR3nt: TGTGCCAGCAGCTTGGGGGACAGCCAAGAGACCCAGTACTTC; CDR3aa: CASSLGDSQETQYF
len: 12; d_gene: NA; j_gene: TRBJ1-3; v_gene: TRBV6-6; abundance: NA; CDR3nt: TGTGCCAGCAGTTACGTGGGAAACACCATATATTTT; CDR3aa: CASSYVGNTIYF
len: 14; d_gene: NA; j_gene: TRBJ2-1; v_gene: TRBV3-1/TRBV3-2; abundance: once; CDR3nt: TGTGCCAGCAGCCAGGGCCTAGATTACAATGAGCAGTTCTTC; CDR3aa: CASSQGLDYNEQFF
len: 16; d_gene: TRBD1; j_gene: TRBJ2-3; v_gene: TRBV5-1; abundance: NA; CDR3nt: TGCGCCAGCAGCTTGACAGGGGCATTCAGCACAGATACGCAGTATTTT; CDR3aa: CASSLTGAFSTDTQYF
len: 13; d_gene: NA; j_gene: TRBJ2-5; v_gene: TRBV2; abundance: NA; CDR3nt: TGTGCCAGCAGTGAACTAGGGCAAGAGACCCAGTACTTC; CDR3aa: CASSELGQETQYF
len: 17; d_gene: NA; j_gene: TRBJ2-1; v_gene: TRBV3-1/TRBV3-2; abundance: NA; CDR3nt: TGTGCCAGCAGCCAGCCGGGGTATGGTGGTGTCGGAAATGAGCAGTTCTTC; CDR3aa: CASSQPGYGGVGNEQFF
len: 15; d_gene: NA; j_gene: TRBJ2-4; v_gene: TRBV6-5; abundance: NA; CDR3nt: TGTGCCAGCAGTTACGAGAGATGGGGCAAAAACATTCAGTACTTC; CDR3aa: CASSYERWGKNIQYF
len: 18; d_gene: TRBD1; j_gene: TRBJ1-1; v_gene: TRBV4-1; abundance: few; CDR3nt: TGCGCCAGCAGCCAAGATGGGGGGACAGGGGTCCGGAACACTGAAGCTTTCTTT; CDR3aa: CASSQDGGTGVRNTEAFF
len: 19; d_gene: TRBD1; j_gene: TRBJ1-5; v_gene: TRBV7-3; abundance: NA; CDR3nt: TGTGCCAGCAGCTTAACGGTCGGGACAGCACTTTATAGCAATCAGCCCCAGCATTTT; CDR3aa: CASSLTVGTALYSNQPQHF
len: 15; d_gene: NA; j_gene: TRBJ2-6; v_gene: TRBV7-9; abundance: few; CDR3nt: TGTGCCAGCAGCTTAGCGGGGACTGGGGCCAACGTCCTGACTTTC; CDR3aa: CASSLAGTGANVLTF
len: 15; d_gene: NA; j_gene: TRBJ1-3; v_gene: TRBV6-5; abundance: NA; CDR3nt: TGTGCCAGCAGTTCCCAGTCTAGCTCTGGAAACACCATATATTTT; CDR3aa: CASSSQSSSGNTIYF
len: 16; d_gene: TRBD1; j_gene: TRBJ1-5; v_gene: TRBV7-2; abundance: NA; CDR3nt: TGTGCCAGCAGCTTAGGGGACAGGGTGTCTGGTCAGCCCCAGCATTTT; CDR3aa: CASSLGDRVSGQPQHF
len: 17; d_gene: TRBD2; j_gene: TRBJ2-5; v_gene: TRBV4-2; abundance: few; CDR3nt: TGTGCCAGCAGCCAAGATGGGACTAGCGGGGGCGTAGAGACCCAGTACTTC; CDR3aa: CASSQDGTSGGVETQYF
len: 17; d_gene: TRBD1; j_gene: TRBJ1-1; v_gene: TRBV5-4; abundance: NA; CDR3nt: TGTGCCAGCAGCCTTCGGACAGGGGGCCTGATGAACACTGAAGCTTTCTTT; CDR3aa: CASSLRTGGLMNTEAFF
len: 15; d_gene: TRBD1; j_gene: TRBJ1-1; v_gene: TRBV6-5; abundance: few; CDR3nt: TGTGCCAGCAGTTACTCGGGACAGGGGGTGACTGAAGCTTTCTTT; CDR3aa: CASSYSGQGVTEAFF
len: 12; d_gene: NA; j_gene: TRBJ1-6; v_gene: TRBV29-1; abundance: NA; CDR3nt: TGCAGCGTTGGGGAAATAAATTCACCCCTCCACTTT; CDR3aa: CSVGEINSPLHF
len: 18; d_gene: NA; j_gene: TRBJ2-1; v_gene: TRBV12-2; abundance: NA; CDR3nt: TGTGCAAGTCGCTTAGCGCGACTAGCGCGAAGAATCGGGTGTGAGCAGTTCTTC; CDR3aa: CASRLARLARRIGCEQFF
len: 14; d_gene: NA; j_gene: TRBJ2-5; v_gene: TRBV5-6; abundance: NA; CDR3nt: TGTGCCAGCAGTTTATTGGGGGGCCAAGAGACCCAGTACTTC; CDR3aa: CASSLLGGQETQYF
len: 13; d_gene: NA; j_gene: TRBJ2-1; v_gene: TRBV4-1; abundance: NA; CDR3nt: TGCGCCAGCAGCCAACCACTCGACAATGAGCAGTTCTTC; CDR3aa: CASSQPLDNEQFF
len: 14; d_gene: NA; j_gene: TRBJ1-5; v_gene: TRBV24-1; abundance: NA; CDR3nt: TGTGCCACCGGGGGGGGGTTGAGCAATCAGCCCCAGCATTTT; CDR3aa: CATGGGLSNQPQHF
len: 12; d_gene: NA; j_gene: TRBJ2-5; v_gene: TRBV28; abundance: NA; CDR3nt: TGTGCCAGCTGCCCCGGCCGCAGGGCCCAGTACTTC; CDR3aa: CASCPGRRAQYF
len: 14; d_gene: NA; j_gene: TRBJ2-3; v_gene: TRBV19; abundance: once; CDR3nt: TGTGCCAGTAGTTTCCGGCGGCGCACAGATACGCAGTATTTT; CDR3aa: CASSFRRRTDTQYF
len: 15; d_gene: TRBD1; j_gene: TRBJ1-5; v_gene: TRBV18; abundance: NA; CDR3nt: TGTGCCAGCTCACCGTCAGGGGGAAGCAATCAGCCCCAGCATTTT; CDR3aa: CASSPSGGSNQPQHF
len: 16; d_gene: TRBD2; j_gene: TRBJ2-1; v_gene: TRBV5-1; abundance: NA; CDR3nt: TGCGCCAGCAGCTTGTTTACGGGGGGGCTAAACAATGAGCAGTTCTTC; CDR3aa: CASSLFTGGLNNEQFF